One sample yielded the 29 T cell receptor beta chains listed below, sequenced in a study of T cell responses to AZD1222 COVID-19 vaccine. Sequencing used immunoSEQ multiplex PCR; TCRdb keeps in-frame clones, though not all of them. The sample includes 130,000 or so clones, 84% of them seen just once. Here the sequenced sample was peripheral blood, taken 28 days after the second AZD1222 dose. These receptors were collected from an adult who received the AZD1222 COVID-19 vaccine.

V usage is TRBV15 and J usage is TRBJ1-2, with TRBD1 identical over 8 bases. From germline, CDR1 is LNHNV and CDR2 YYDKDF (reference sequence). CDR3 length equals 14 residues. V lost 4 bases to trimming and J lost 7 bases; unmatched junction nucleotides: 8. The CDR3 coding sequence is TGTGCCACCAGCATTGGGACAGGCGTGGGTGGCTACACCTTC. This encodes CATSIGTGVGGYTF.

The chain combines TRBV29-1 with TRBJ2-5; TRBD2 matches at 7 bases. After removal of 1 base from V and 5 bases from J, the junction contained 19 bases not matched to a gene. The length of the CDR3 is 18 residues. Germline V gene data show CDR1 as SQVTM and CDR2 as ANQGSEA. CDR3: CSVEGEGRAVHREETQYF. The CDR3 coding sequence is TGCAGCGTTGAAGGGGAGGGACGGGCCGTCCACCGGGAGGAGACCCAGTACTTC. The whole variable domain, remainder taken from reference TRBV29-1 and TRBJ2-5, is SAVISQKPSRDICQRGTSLTIQCQVDSQVTMMFWYRQQPGQSLTLIATANQGSEATYESGFVIDKFPISRPNLTFSTLTVSNMSPEDSSIYLCSVEGEGRAVHREETQYFGPGTRLLVL.

This chain joins TRBV28 and TRBJ2-3, with 9 bases aligning to TRBD2. The trim removed 6 bases at V and 0 bases at J, leaving 13 bases unmatched. The CDR3 covers 18 residues. Germline values: CDR1 MDHEN, CDR2 SYDVKM. The CDR3 coding sequence is TGTGCCAGCAGCACCGTAGCGGGGGCCGATTCTAGCACAGATACGCAGTATTTT. This encodes CASSTVAGADSSTDTQYF.

The V and J genes are TRBV7-3 and TRBJ2-3, with 10 bases aligning to TRBD2. V lost 5 bases to trimming and J lost 3 bases; unmatched junction nucleotides: 8. The CDR3 contains 16 residues. Germline V lookup: CDR1 SGHTA, CDR2 FQGTGA. This chain's CDR3 is CASSQSGGAVTDTQYF. Here the CDR3 DNA reads TGTGCCAGCAGCCAGAGCGGGGGGGCAGTAACAGATACGCAGTATTTT.

This clone occurred once. The same CDR3 is also encoded by other DNA sequences in this sample. The V gene is TRBV4-2, the J gene TRBJ1-2, with D possibly matching TRBD1 (5 bases). Trimming removed 0 bases from V and 6 bases from J, with 14 bases in between. CDR3 length: 15 residues. The germline V gene encodes CDR1 LGHNA and CDR2 YNFKEQ. CDR3 region: CASSQEGRGEDGYTF. For the CDR3, the DNA is TGTGCCAGCAGCCAAGAAGGCCGGGGCGAGGATGGCTACACCTTC.

V usage is TRBV15 and J usage is TRBJ1-6, with TRBD1 as a possible D gene (6 bases). The CDR3 totals 16 residues. Trimming pared 4 bases from V and 0 bases from J, leaving 10 bases between. Per the germline V gene, CDR1 is LNHNV and CDR2 is YYDKDF (reference sequence). DNA for the CDR3: TGTGCCACCAGCAACGGACAGAGCTCCTATAATTCACCCCTCCACTTT. It yields the protein CATSNGQSSYNSPLHF.

The V gene is TRBV9, the J gene TRBJ2-1, with D possibly being TRBD1 or TRBD2 (5 bases each). The length of the CDR3 is 15 residues. Germline V gene sequence: CDR1 SGDLS, CDR2 YYNGEE. V dropped 2 bases and J dropped 7 bases, with 16 bases sitting between them. DNA for the CDR3: TGTGCCAGCAGCGTCAGATCGGGGCCGAAGAATGAGCAGTTCTTC. Translated: CASSVRSGPKNEQFF.

The CDR3 nucleotides read TGTGCCAGCGATCCCGGCACAGATACGCAGTATTTT. Its protein product is CASDPGTDTQYF. This chain uses TRBV7-2 with TRBJ2-3; D not resolved. CDR3 length: 12 amino acids. Germline V CDR1 and CDR2: SGHTA, FQGNSA. Trimming cost V 8 bases and J 1 base, with 7 bases left between them. The full variable domain, with the rest looked up from reference TRBV7-2 and TRBJ2-3, is GAGVSQSPSNKVTEKGKDVELRCDPISGHTALYWYRQSLGQGLEFLIYFQGNSAPDKSGLPSDRFSAERTGGSVSTLTIQRTQQEDSAVYLCASDPGTDTQYFGPGTRLTVL.

This sequence joins TRBV15 and TRBJ2-3; 8 bases agree with TRBD2. Germline CDR1 and CDR2: LNHNV and YYDKDF (reference sequence). Trimming cost V 0 bases and J 2 bases; bases outside gene matches: 1. CDR3 length equals 15 residues. The CDR3, as DNA: TGTGCCACCAGCAGAGACGGGAGGGACACAGATACGCAGTATTTT. Its translation is CATSRDGRDTDTQYF.

This clone was detected only a few times. The chain carries TRBV14 and TRBJ2-7, with 11 bases fitting TRBD1. Germline V gene lookup returns CDR1 SGHDN and CDR2 FVKESK. The CDR3 length is 15 residues. Germline trimming cut 5 bases from V and 4 bases from J; bases unmatched to any gene: 7. The CDR3 spells CASSYGTGGRYEQYF. CDR3 DNA sequence: TGTGCCAGCAGCTACGGGACAGGGGGACGATACGAGCAGTACTTC.

The gene calls are TRBV5-1 and TRBJ1-6; 7 nucleotides match TRBD1. Germline V CDR1 and CDR2: SGHRS, YFSETQ. The CDR3 contains 16 residues. V shed 2 bases, J shed 2 bases, and the junction held 4 bases outside the gene matches. The CDR3 region has the DNA TGCGCCAGCAGCTTAACGACAGGGACCTATAATTCACCCCTCCACTTT. Protein: CASSLTTGTYNSPLHF.

In its sample, this clone was seen once. V and J are TRBV12-3 or TRBV12-4 and TRBJ2-1; 8 bases map to TRBD2. Trimming took 3 bases from V and 7 from J; bases not matched to a gene: 2. The CDR3 covers 13 residues. DNA of the CDR3: TGTGCCAGCAGTTTCGGGGGGGGAAATGAGCAGTTCTTC. Encoded protein: CASSFGGGNEQFF.

This chain uses TRBV9 with TRBJ2-1, with 12 nucleotides matching TRBD2. V was clipped by 4 bases and J by 9 bases; unmatched bases: 8. The CDR3 runs 15 residues. The germline V gene encodes CDR1 SGDLS and CDR2 YYNGEE. The CDR3 here is CASSPRGLAGPEQFF. In DNA, the CDR3 is TGTGCCAGCAGCCCAAGGGGACTAGCGGGCCCTGAGCAGTTCTTC.

V is TRBV10-3 and J is TRBJ1-2; TRBD1 matches at 11 bases. CDR1 and CDR2 (germline): ENHRY, SYGVKD. V lost 5 bases, J lost 7 bases, and 6 bases stayed unmatched. This CDR3 comprises 14 residues. The CDR3 region is CAISNWTGGSGYTF. In DNA form, the CDR3 reads TGTGCCATCAGTAACTGGACAGGGGGCTCTGGCTACACCTTC.

The V gene is TRBV15, the J gene TRBJ2-1; 8 bases match TRBD2. The germline CDR1 and CDR2 sequences are LNHNV and YYDKDF (reference sequence). The CDR3 covers 14 residues. After removal of 6 bases from V and 6 bases from J, the junction contained 7 bases not matched to a gene. Written as DNA, the CDR3 is TGTGCCACCAGGCCTGCGGGGGGCGGCAATGAGCAGTTCTTC. It encodes CATRPAGGGNEQFF.

This chain joins TRBV7-8 and TRBJ2-5; no reliable D call. The germline V and J ends were trimmed by 1 base and 1 base, with 10 bases remaining between them. Germline CDR1 is SGHVS and CDR2 is FQNEAQ. CDR3 size: 15 residues. The CDR3 here is CASSLGYSPQETQYF. CDR3 sequence (DNA): TGTGCCAGCAGCTTAGGTTACAGTCCCCAAGAGACCCAGTACTTC.

The chain combines TRBV19 with TRBJ2-7; D call uncertain. V was clipped by 4 bases and J by 7 bases, with 14 bases between them. From germline, CDR1 is LNHDA and CDR2 SQIVND (reference sequence). CDR3 size: 13 residues. The CDR3 coding sequence is TGTGCCAGTAGTAGGGATGGATCGAGAGAGCAGTACTTC. It codes for CASSRDGSREQYF.

The chain combines TRBV28 with TRBJ1-2; D is unclear. The CDR3 covers 17 residues. The germline V gene encodes CDR1 MDHEN and CDR2 SYDVKM. V was clipped by 5 bases and J by 4 bases, with 23 bases between them. DNA for the CDR3: TGTGCCAGCAGTCTGGATCCGGCCGAAAAACTACTCTATGGCTACACCTTC. This gives the protein CASSLDPAEKLLYGYTF.

The chain is built from TRBV18 and TRBJ1-1; D might be TRBD1 (5 bases). V was clipped by 0 bases and J by 3 bases, with 11 bases between them. This CDR3 contains 15 residues. CDR1 KGHSH and CDR2 LQKENI come from the germline V gene. CDR3 in DNA: TGTGCCAGCTCACCACCCCAGGGTCCGGACACTGAAGCTTTCTTT. It encodes CASSPPQGPDTEAFF.

This clone was found a few times. The V call is TRBV7-3, the J call TRBJ2-1; TRBD2 matches at 9 bases. Losses at the gene ends were 4 bases for V and 6 bases for J; bases not matched to a gene: 4. In germline, CDR1 is SGHTA, CDR2 FQGTGA. The CDR3 sequence is 14 residues long. CDR3: CASSSSGGFNEQFF. In DNA, the CDR3 is TGTGCCAGCAGCTCCAGCGGGGGGTTCAATGAGCAGTTCTTC.

V is TRBV5-8 and J is TRBJ1-2; tentatively, D is TRBD1 (5 bases). V was clipped by 0 bases and J by 4 bases, with 16 bases between them. CDR3 length: 16 residues. Germline V gene data show CDR1 as SGHTS and CDR2 as YDEGEE. CDR3: CASSLEGSTLTYGYTF. CDR3 sequence (DNA): TGTGCCAGCAGCTTGGAGGGGTCGACTCTGACCTATGGCTACACCTTC. The variable domain in full, completed from reference TRBV5-8 and TRBJ1-2, reads EAGVTQSPTHLIKTRGQQATLRCSPISGHTSVYWYQQALGLGLQFLLWYDEGEERNRGNFPPRFSGRQFPNYSSELNVNALELEDSALYLCASSLEGSTLTYGYTFGSGTRLTVV.

V gene TRBV5-1 combines with J gene TRBJ2-5; D not certain. The germline CDR1 and CDR2 sequences are SGHRS and YFSETQ. V was pared by 4 bases and J by 4 bases, with 11 bases between. This CDR3 region has 13 residues. The CDR3 DNA is TGCGCCAGCAGCGTTCTCAGTCGAGAGACCCAGTACTTC. This gives the protein CASSVLSRETQYF.

The rearrangement links TRBV5-6 to TRBJ1-2; TRBD1 aligns across 11 bases. V lost 3 bases, J lost 4 bases, and 11 bases stayed unmatched. There are 17 residues in the CDR3. Germline loops: CDR1 SGHDT, CDR2 YYEEEE. CDR3 DNA: TGTGCCAGCAGCTCTAGGACAGGGGGCAAGTACGCCTATGGCTACACCTTC. Translated: CASSSRTGGKYAYGYTF.

The genes are TRBV5-1 and TRBJ1-1; 7 nucleotides align to TRBD1. The CDR3 consists of 14 residues. The germline V gene encodes CDR1 SGHRS and CDR2 YFSETQ. J gave up 4 bases and V 2 bases, and 5 bases lay outside the gene matches. CDR3 sequence: CASSFTGAPTEAFF. CDR3 DNA sequence: TGCGCCAGCAGCTTCACAGGGGCGCCCACTGAAGCTTTCTTT. Together with reference TRBV5-1 and TRBJ1-1, the CDR3 gives the full variable domain: KAGVTQTPRYLIKTRGQQVTLSCSPISGHRSVSWYQQTPGQGLQFLFEYFSETQRNKGNFPGRFSGRQFSNSRSEMNVSTLELGDSALYLCASSFTGAPTEAFFGQGTRLTVV.

This clone was picked up a small number of times. The chain recombines TRBV27 with TRBJ1-5, with 8 nucleotides matching TRBD1. After removal of 6 bases from V and 9 bases from J, the junction contained 7 bases not matched to a gene. CDR1 and CDR2 (germline): MNHEY, SMNVEV (reference sequence). This CDR3 has 13 amino acids. The CDR3 nucleotides read TGTGCCAGCAGCCTGGACAGGGAGCGGCCCCAGCATTTT. This codes for CASSLDRERPQHF.

The rearrangement joins TRBV29-1 to TRBJ1-2; D not resolved. CDR1 is SQVTM, CDR2 ANQGSEA, per germline. Trimming cost V 2 bases and J 1 base, with 11 bases left between them. The CDR3 is made up of 14 amino acids. This CDR3 reads CSVERDLLNYGYTF. The CDR3, as DNA: TGCAGCGTTGAACGGGATTTACTTAACTATGGCTACACCTTC.

The CDR3, as DNA: TGCGCCAGCAGCCAAGATTTCAGGACAGGGGTCCTCCACTTT. Its protein product is CASSQDFRTGVLHF. The chain uses TRBV4-3 and TRBJ1-6, with TRBD1 matching over 9 bases. V trimming: 0 bases; J trimming: 15 bases; junction bases outside the gene matches: 6. Germline CDR1 and CDR2: LGHNA and YSLEER. The CDR3 sequence is 14 residues long.

The V and J genes are TRBV9 and TRBJ1-6; D not resolved. Trimming took 0 bases from V and 9 from J, leaving 10 bases between them. The germline V gene has CDR1 SGDLS and CDR2 YYNGEE. The CDR3 runs 14 residues. CDR3 protein: CASSVATFSSPLHF. CDR3 coding DNA: TGTGCCAGCAGCGTAGCTACTTTCAGTTCACCCCTCCACTTT.

The chain has TRBV9 and TRBJ2-3; maybe TRBD1 (6 bases). Trimming pared 1 base from V and 2 bases from J, leaving 11 bases between. The germline V gene encodes CDR1 SGDLS and CDR2 YYNGEE. This CDR3 region has 15 residues. CDR3 in amino acids: CASSVQGYNTDTQYF. CDR3 nucleotides: TGTGCCAGCAGCGTACAGGGGTATAACACAGATACGCAGTATTTT.